The 28 T cell receptor beta chains listed next were all sequenced from one sample in a study of blood T cell repertoires in COVID-19. Clones were read by immunoSEQ multiplex PCR, and TCRdb kept only the in-frame ones, dropping some. The repertoire holds about 140,000 clones, with roughly 80% as singletons. The sample was PBMCs or T cells enriched from blood (not recorded which). The source is a woman aged 18-29 years who had been exposed to COVID-19.

The chain carries TRBV28 and TRBJ2-3, with D perhaps TRBD1 (5 bases). Per the germline V gene, CDR1 is MDHEN and CDR2 is SYDVKM. The germline V and J ends were trimmed by 3 bases and 2 bases, with 18 bases remaining between them. The CDR3 is 17 amino acids. The CDR3: CASSFRFPQGFTDTQYF. In nucleotides, the CDR3 is TGTGCCAGCAGTTTTCGTTTCCCCCAGGGATTCACAGATACGCAGTATTTT.

Comments on this clone: At one end the junction does not follow the germline gene, possibly because of a read error. The rearrangement uses TRBV19 and TRBJ1-1; D may be TRBD1 (6 bases). Germline lookup yields CDR1 LNHDA and CDR2 SQIVND (reference sequence). This CDR3 has 13 residues. CDR3 bases: TGTGCCACTAGTGGGGGCATGTACACTGAAGCTTTCTTT. Protein: CATSGGMYTEAFF.

V and J are TRBV5-1 and TRBJ1-1; TRBD1 might be the D (5 bases). Germline CDR1 and CDR2: SGHRS and YFSETQ. Trimming cost V 0 bases and J 4 bases, with 13 bases left between them. The CDR3 has 15 amino acids. CDR3 sequence (DNA): TGCGCCAGCAGCTTGGAGGCGGGGGTTCTCACTGAAGCTTTCTTT. It translates to CASSLEAGVLTEAFF. Variable domain in full (rest from reference TRBV5-1 and TRBJ1-1): KAGVTQTPRYLIKTRGQQVTLSCSPISGHRSVSWYQQTPGQGLQFLFEYFSETQRNKGNFPGRFSGRQFSNSRSEMNVSTLELGDSALYLCASSLEAGVLTEAFFGQGTRLTVV.

This CDR3 is CASSLGPGNGYTF. CDR3 DNA: TGTGCCAGCAGCTTGGGTCCAGGGAATGGCTACACCTTC. The chain joins TRBV5-4 to TRBJ1-2; D possibly corresponds to TRBD1 (5 bases). V was cut by 0 bases and J by 6 bases, with 9 bases left in between. Looked up from germline, CDR1 is SGHNT and CDR2 is YYREEE (reference sequence). The CDR3 extends over 13 amino acids.

This rearrangement joins TRBV9 to TRBJ1-1, with TRBD1 identical over 8 bases. Germline CDR1 reads SGDLS; CDR2 reads YYNGEE. V lost 4 bases to trimming and J lost 1 base; unmatched junction nucleotides: 3. The CDR3 totals 14 residues. The CDR3 DNA follows: TGTGCCAGCAGCCCAGGACAGGGGAACACTGAAGCTTTCTTT. It encodes CASSPGQGNTEAFF.

This clone has just one count. The J gene is TRBJ1-2, the V gene TRBV5-6; D gene ambiguous. Germline V lookup: CDR1 SGHDT, CDR2 YYEEEE. Trimming took 0 bases from V and 4 from J, leaving 13 bases between them. This CDR3 comprises 15 residues. The chain's CDR3 is CASSLVRQARYGYTF. The CDR3 coding sequence is TGTGCCAGCAGCTTGGTTCGGCAGGCCCGCTATGGCTACACCTTC.

The chain employs TRBV28 and TRBJ2-7, with 14 bases that match TRBD2. This CDR3 contains 17 residues. The V segment lost 5 bases and the J segment 7 bases; nucleotides outside the gene matches: 13. Germline assignment: CDR1 MDHEN and CDR2 SYDVKM. The CDR3, as DNA: TGTGCCAGCAGTCTCAGGACTAGCGGGAGGTTTTTGCGGGAGCAGTACTTC. It encodes CASSLRTSGRFLREQYF.

The gene calls are TRBV6-2 or TRBV6-3 and TRBJ2-5; 8 nucleotides line up with TRBD1. CDR3 length equals 17 residues. The J segment lost 3 bases and the V segment lost 2 bases, leaving 11 bases of the junction unmatched. Germline CDR1 MNHEY, CDR2 SVGEGT. The CDR3 region has the DNA TGTGCCAGCAGTTACGGTTCCCTGGCAGGGGGCAAAGAGACCCAGTACTTC. Amino acid sequence: CASSYGSLAGGKETQYF.

This clone has just one count. V usage is TRBV5-1 and J usage is TRBJ2-7; TRBD1 aligns across 8 bases. V shed 3 bases, J shed 5 bases, and the junction held 4 bases outside the gene matches. The CDR3 is 13 residues long. Germline CDR1 SGHRS, CDR2 YFSETQ. The CDR3 loop is CASSSPGGDEQYF. The DNA for the CDR3 is TGCGCCAGCAGCTCTCCAGGGGGCGACGAGCAGTACTTC.

The chain carries TRBV7-3 and TRBJ2-3, with 8 bases aligning to TRBD2. After removal of 2 bases from V and 5 bases from J, the junction contained 3 bases not matched to a gene. This CDR3 has 14 amino acids. CDR1 and CDR2 from the germline V gene are SGHTA and FQGTGA. The CDR3 DNA follows: TGTGCCAGCAGCTTACAAGCGGGGGTAGATACGCAGTATTTT. Its protein is CASSLQAGVDTQYF.

The chain carries TRBV4-1 and TRBJ2-1; D unclear. Trimming took 0 bases from V and 7 from J, leaving 10 bases between them. CDR3 size: 14 residues. Germline lookup yields CDR1 MGHRA and CDR2 YSYEKL. The CDR3 spells CASSQEFTVNEQFF. The CDR3 DNA follows: TGCGCCAGCAGCCAAGAGTTCACGGTAAATGAGCAGTTCTTC.

This clone has a handful of counts. V and J are TRBV2 and TRBJ1-5; D may be TRBD1 (6 bases). V lost 6 bases and J lost 4, with 16 bases in between. Looked up from germline, CDR1 is SNHLY and CDR2 is FYNNEI. The CDR3 sequence is 15 residues long. CDR3 protein: CASSGQSVRNQPQHF. The CDR3 DNA is TGTGCCAGCAGCGGACAGTCCGTTAGGAATCAGCCCCAGCATTTT. Full variable domain (missing parts from reference TRBV2 and TRBJ1-5): EPEVTQTPSHQVTQMGQEVILRCVPISNHLYFYWYRQILGQKVEFLVSFYNNEISEKSEIFDDQFSVERPDGSNFTLKIRSTKLEDSAMYFCASSGQSVRNQPQHFGDGTRLSIL.

For the CDR3, the DNA is TGTGCCAGCAGTTTCGACTTCCGGACTGAAGCTTTCTTT. Translated, it gives CASSFDFRTEAFF. The rearrangement uses TRBV28 and TRBJ1-1, with unresolved D. Trimming cost V 3 bases and J 5 bases, with 10 bases left between them. Per the germline V gene, CDR1 is MDHEN and CDR2 is SYDVKM. This CDR3 region has 13 residues.

V usage is TRBV7-9 and J usage is TRBJ2-3; 7 bases align to TRBD2. Germline CDR1 SEHNR, CDR2 FQNEAQ (reference sequence). The CDR3 sequence is 16 residues long. V shed 5 bases and J 2 bases; nucleotides not matched to a gene: 10. DNA for the CDR3: TGTGCCAGCAGCCCGCCTACTAGCGCCGACACAGATACGCAGTATTTT. Amino acids: CASSPPTSADTDTQYF. Based on the CDR3 plus reference TRBV7-9 and TRBJ2-3, the full variable domain is DTGVSQNPRHKITKRGQNVTFRCDPISEHNRLYWYRQTLGQGPEFLTYFQNEAQLEKSRLLSDRFSAERPKGSFSTLEIQRTEQGDSAMYLCASSPPTSADTDTQYFGPGTRLTVL.

J is TRBJ1-1 and V is TRBV15; D might be TRBD1 (5 bases). The CDR3 is made up of 14 amino acids. Per the germline V gene, CDR1 is LNHNV and CDR2 is YYDKDF (reference sequence). The V and J ends lost 0 bases and 10 bases respectively, with 15 bases between them. The CDR3 DNA sequence: TGTGCCACCAGCAGAGACAGGGCAGACCAAGGAGCTTTCTTT. It encodes CATSRDRADQGAFF.

The rearrangement links TRBV25-1 to TRBJ2-2, with 7 nucleotides matching TRBD1. V lost 5 bases to trimming and J lost 4 bases; unmatched junction nucleotides: 7. The germline V gene has CDR1 MGHDK and CDR2 SYGVNS. The CDR3 is 15 residues long. In DNA form, the CDR3 reads TGTGCCAGCAGTCCCCCCGGGACAGTCACCGGGGAGCTGTTTTTT. Translation: CASSPPGTVTGELFF.

This clone was counted a single time. The genes are TRBV6-4 and TRBJ2-3; 8 bases agree with TRBD2. Germline V gene data show CDR1 as MRHNA and CDR2 as SNTAGT. This CDR3 has 14 residues. V dropped 2 bases and J dropped 9; count of bases not matched to a gene: 7. CDR3 bases: TGTGCCAGCAGTGACGGAGCGGGAGCTGCCACGCAGTATTTT. Translating gives CASSDGAGAATQYF.

The genes are TRBV7-8 and TRBJ1-4; 7 nucleotides match TRBD1. Germline CDR1 reads SGHVS; CDR2 reads FQNEAQ. The CDR3 spans 14 residues. After removal of 8 bases from V and 4 bases from J, the junction contained 7 bases not matched to a gene. The CDR3 reads CASRADRINEKLFF. CDR3 DNA sequence: TGTGCCAGCCGTGCGGACAGGATTAATGAAAAACTGTTTTTT.

V usage is TRBV10-1 and J usage is TRBJ2-3, with unresolved D. Germline lookup yields CDR1 WNHNN and CDR2 SYGVQD (reference sequence). CDR3 size: 13 residues. V lost 5 bases and J lost 4, with 10 bases in between. The CDR3 loop reads CASSRSSADTQYF. CDR3 DNA: TGCGCCAGCAGTCGGTCGAGCGCAGATACGCAGTATTTT.

V is TRBV29-1 and J is TRBJ2-3; TRBD2 agrees at 9 bases. This CDR3 has 15 amino acids. Germline CDR1 and CDR2: SQVTM and ANQGSEA. With 1 base clipped from V and 6 bases from J, the junction kept 8 bases outside the gene matches. The CDR3 sequence: CSVEGREGHSDTQYF. The CDR3 bases are TGCAGCGTTGAAGGGCGGGAGGGCCACTCGGATACGCAGTATTTT.

The V gene is TRBV7-2, the J gene TRBJ1-1; D possibly corresponds to TRBD1 (5 bases). The CDR3 has 15 residues. Trimming left V 5 bases short and J 8 bases short, with 21 bases between. CDR1 is SGHTA and CDR2 is FQGNSA in the germline V gene. Written as DNA, the CDR3 is TGTGCCAGCAGCAGATTAGGGACTACGTTGCTAGAAGCTTTCTTT. This codes for CASSRLGTTLLEAFF.

The chain links TRBV7-2 to TRBJ2-7; TRBD1 agrees at 8 bases. This CDR3 has 15 amino acids. The V gene's germline CDR1 is SGHTA and CDR2 FQGNSA. V shed 3 bases and J 1 base; nucleotides not matched to a gene: 5. CDR3 nucleotides: TGTGCCAGCAGCTTGGGACAGGCGCTATCCTACGAGCAGTACTTC. Protein sequence: CASSLGQALSYEQYF. The full variable domain, completed using reference TRBV7-2 and TRBJ2-7, is GAGVSQSPSNKVTEKGKDVELRCDPISGHTALYWYRQSLGQGLEFLIYFQGNSAPDKSGLPSDRFSAERTGGSVSTLTIQRTQQEDSAVYLCASSLGQALSYEQYFGPGTRLTVT.

The J gene is TRBJ1-1, the V gene TRBV28, with a possible D match to TRBD1 (6 bases). The CDR3 sequence is 16 residues long. V was shortened by 1 base and J by 3 bases, with 15 bases between the two germline ends. Germline CDR1 is MDHEN and CDR2 is SYDVKM. CDR3 coding DNA: TGTGCCAGCAGTTTATACCTTTCTGGGACATACACTGAAGCTTTCTTT. It is translated as CASSLYLSGTYTEAFF. Drawing the rest from reference TRBV28 and TRBJ1-1, the complete variable domain is DVKVTQSSRYLVKRTGEKVFLECVQDMDHENMFWYRQDPGLGLRLIYFSYDVKMKEKGDIPEGYSVSREKKERFSLILESASTNQTSMYLCASSLYLSGTYTEAFFGQGTRLTVV.

The gene calls are TRBV27 and TRBJ2-1, with 13 bases identical to TRBD2. The germline V gene encodes CDR1 MNHEY and CDR2 SMNVEV (reference sequence). J gave up 1 base and V 6 bases, and 12 bases lay outside the gene matches. CDR3 length equals 19 residues. CDR3 protein: CASRIEGTSGIRSYNEQFF. The CDR3 DNA is TGTGCCAGCAGGATTGAGGGGACTAGCGGGATCAGGTCCTACAATGAGCAGTTCTTC.

The rearrangement links TRBV5-1 to TRBJ2-3; TRBD2 is a possible D gene (6 bases). V was pared by 2 bases and J by 3 bases, with 16 bases between. Germline CDR1 reads SGHRS; CDR2 reads YFSETQ. This CDR3 is built from 16 residues. The CDR3 DNA reads as TGCGCCAGCAGCTTCCTAGGACCGGCGGGGACAGATACGCAGTATTTT. Protein sequence: CASSFLGPAGTDTQYF.

This chain connects TRBV13 to TRBJ1-4, with TRBD1 matching over 11 bases. The CDR3 is 15 amino acids. The germline gives CDR1 PRHDT, CDR2 FYEKMQ (reference sequence). J gave up 8 bases and V 4 bases, and 6 bases lay outside the gene matches. The CDR3 coding sequence is TGTGCCAGCAGCTCGTGGACAGGGGGCAACGAAAAACTGTTTTTT. It is translated as CASSSWTGGNEKLFF.

The chain combines TRBV6-2 or TRBV6-3 with TRBJ2-1; D unclear. CDR1 is MNHEY and CDR2 is SVGEGT in the germline V gene. Trimming removed 2 bases at V and 6 bases at J, with 5 bases between. This CDR3 spans 12 amino acids. CDR3 nucleotide sequence: TGTGCCAGCAGTTACCCTACCAATGAGCAGTTCTTC. Its protein product is CASSYPTNEQFF.

The CDR3: CASSLWLAGGSTDTQYF. CDR3 in DNA: TGTGCCAGCAGCTTGTGGCTAGCGGGAGGGAGCACAGATACGCAGTATTTT. The rearrangement uses TRBV5-4 and TRBJ2-3; 12 nucleotides line up with TRBD2. J was trimmed by 0 bases and V by 1 base; bases with no gene match: 3. The CDR3 is made up of 17 amino acids. The germline V gene encodes CDR1 SGHNT and CDR2 YYREEE (reference sequence).